These 23 T cell receptor beta chains originate from one sample sequenced in a study of STAT3 mutations in large granular lymphocyte leukemia (dated by TCRdb to about 2019). General conclusions and limits of the study: Every T-LGLL patient showed at least one immunodominant TCRbeta clonotype, and about half showed multiple immunodominant subclonotypes.

Their cognate antigens are unknown. The method was the immunoSEQ multiplex PCR assay. Here the immuneACCESS table is served through TCRdb, limited to in-frame sequences with V and J called. Missing clones are a known gap in these copies; in checked studies unresolved V genes cover under half, and the rest lacks a known reason. Within this sample are roughly 10,000 clones, with roughly 90% of them counted one time only. 60% to 70% of the sample rests with the top ten. Sequenced input: peripheral blood mononuclear cells. The receptor set was obtained from a man aged 60 to 69 with T-cell large granular lymphocyte leukemia. Some clones in this sample may be carry-over from other donors' samples. The age is the age at diagnosis.

This chain connects TRBV5-1 to TRBJ1-4; no definite D call. Trimming took off 0 bases at V and 4 bases at J, with 7 bases between the two ends. Germline V gives CDR1 SGHRS, CDR2 YFSETQ. The CDR3 is made up of 14 amino acids. CDR3 sequence: CASSLVGNNEKLFF. CDR3 sequence (DNA): TGCGCCAGCAGCTTGGTTGGCAATAATGAAAAACTGTTTTTT.

Comments on this clone: The germline gene is not matched at one end of the junction; a read error may be the cause. The chain is built from TRBV5-6 and TRBJ1-1; 10 positions agree with TRBD1. CDR1 and CDR2 from the germline V gene are SGHDT and YYEEEE. The CDR3 length is 13 residues. DNA of the CDR3: TGTGCCAGCAGCTTGGGACAGGGGGCTGAGGCTTTCTTT. Amino acids: CASSLGQGAEAFF.

V gene TRBV5-6 combines with J gene TRBJ2-7, with TRBD2 matching over 7 bases. V trimming: 0 bases; J trimming: 3 bases; junction bases outside the gene matches: 3. Germline lookup yields CDR1 SGHDT and CDR2 YYEEEE. The CDR3 consists of 14 residues. This chain's CDR3 is CASSLGWGGYEQYF. CDR3 DNA sequence: TGTGCCAGCAGCTTGGGATGGGGGGGCTACGAGCAGTACTTC.

This clone was detected once. The chain links TRBV7-9 to TRBJ1-2, with no clear D. This CDR3 has 14 amino acids. CDR1 and CDR2 from the germline V gene are SEHNR and FQNEAQ (reference sequence). Trimming cost V 5 bases and J 3 bases, with 13 bases left between them. The CDR3 nucleotides read TGTGCCAGCAGCCAGCATCTTGCGGACTATGGCTACACCTTC. This codes for CASSQHLADYGYTF.

Notes on this clone: Within the sample, other DNA sequences also encode this same CDR3. The chain recombines TRBV7-9 with TRBJ2-1; tentatively, D is TRBD1 or TRBD2 (5 bases each). Trimming pared 5 bases from V and 0 bases from J, leaving 11 bases between. The CDR3 contains 15 residues. Germline-derived CDR1 and CDR2 are SEHNR and FQNEAQ (reference sequence). The CDR3 here is CASSPGRSSYNEQFF. CDR3 in DNA: TGTGCCAGCAGCCCGGGACGTAGCTCCTACAATGAGCAGTTCTTC. The full variable domain, in which reference TRBV7-9 and TRBJ2-1 provide the parts outside the CDR3, is DTGVSQNPRHKITKRGQNVTFRCDPISEHNRLYWYRQTLGQGPEFLTYFQNEAQLEKSRLLSDRFSAERPKGSFSTLEIQRTEQGDSAMYLCASSPGRSSYNEQFFGPGTRLTVL.

The table lists this clone with a count of one. V usage is TRBV4-3 and J usage is TRBJ1-4, with TRBD1 as a possible D gene (6 bases). V was shortened by 0 bases and J by 2 bases, with 13 bases between the two germline ends. Germline V CDR1 and CDR2: LGHNA, YSLEER. The CDR3 extends over 17 amino acids. CDR3: CASSQDLQGSTNEKLFF. The CDR3 region has the DNA TGCGCCAGCAGCCAAGATTTGCAGGGGTCGACTAATGAAAAACTGTTTTTT.

The chain couples TRBV4-2 to TRBJ2-3; D is ambiguous. Germline V gives CDR1 LGHNA, CDR2 YNFKEQ. This CDR3 is built from 14 residues. V lost 5 bases to trimming and J lost 3 bases, with 12 bases between them. DNA of the CDR3: TGTGCCAGCAGCGCGACTCCTATGACAGATACGCAGTATTTT. Protein: CASSATPMTDTQYF.

This clone was found once. This chain joins TRBV7-9 and TRBJ2-2; D ambiguous. Germline loops: CDR1 SEHNR, CDR2 FQNEAQ (reference sequence). The V and J ends lost 3 bases and 8 bases respectively, with 7 bases between them. This CDR3 comprises 12 residues. The CDR3 is CASSFFLGELFF. The CDR3 DNA sequence: TGTGCCAGCAGCTTTTTTCTGGGGGAGCTGTTTTTT.

The chain employs TRBV5-1 and TRBJ2-3; 7 nucleotides align to TRBD2. Germline V lookup: CDR1 SGHRS, CDR2 YFSETQ. CDR3 length: 17 residues. V lost 4 bases and J lost 4; bases outside the gene matches: 15. CDR3 sequence: CASSPEAGRGAADTQYF. The CDR3 nucleotides are TGCGCCAGCAGCCCAGAAGCGGGGAGGGGAGCGGCAGATACGCAGTATTTT.

In this sample, this clone turned up once. V usage is TRBV5-4 and J usage is TRBJ2-5, with TRBD2 matching 13 bases. This CDR3 spans 15 amino acids. Germline CDR1 SGHNT, CDR2 YYREEE (reference sequence). J gave up 9 bases and V 3 bases, and 8 bases lay outside the gene matches. The CDR3 bases are TGTGCCAGCAGCTGGGGACTAGCGGGGATTGGGCCCCAGTACTTC. Translated, it gives CASSWGLAGIGPQYF.

The chain is built from TRBV14 and TRBJ1-5, with TRBD1 as a possible D gene (5 bases). Trimming stripped 3 bases from V and 1 base from J, with 10 bases between. The germline V gene encodes CDR1 SGHDN and CDR2 FVKESK. This CDR3 contains 15 residues. This CDR3 is CASSHGGVSNQPQHF. The CDR3 DNA reads as TGTGCCAGCAGCCATGGGGGTGTCAGCAATCAGCCCCAGCATTTT. Looking up the rest from reference TRBV14 and TRBJ1-5 gives the full variable domain: EAGVTQFPSHSVIEKGQTVTLRCDPISGHDNLYWYRRVMGKEIKFLLHFVKESKQDESGMPNNRFLAERTGGTYSTLKVQPAELEDSGVYFCASSHGGVSNQPQHFGDGTRLSIL.

This rearrangement joins TRBV7-2 to TRBJ2-1, with a possible D match to TRBD2 (6 bases). Germline CDR1 reads SGHTA; CDR2 reads FQGNSA. The CDR3 contains 16 residues. The ends were cut back, 2 bases at V and 3 bases at J, with 14 bases in the middle. CDR3 protein: CASSLRGGIDYNEQFF. CDR3 bases: TGTGCCAGCAGCTTACGTGGCGGGATAGACTACAATGAGCAGTTCTTC.

This sequence joins TRBV11-2 and TRBJ2-1; either TRBD1 or TRBD2 may supply D (6 bases each). Deletions cut 8 bases from V and 0 bases from J, with 14 bases between. The CDR3 runs to 15 residues. The germline gives CDR1 SGHAT, CDR2 FQNNGV. This CDR3 reads CASSPGANSYNEQFF. Written as DNA, the CDR3 is TGTGCCAGCTCCCCGGGGGCAAACTCCTACAATGAGCAGTTCTTC.

The J gene is TRBJ2-1, the V gene TRBV5-1, with TRBD1 as a possible D gene (6 bases). V gave up 0 bases and J gave up 2 bases, with 12 bases separating them. The V gene's germline CDR1 is SGHRS and CDR2 YFSETQ. The CDR3 spans 16 residues. In DNA form, the CDR3 reads TGCGCCAGCAGCTTGGCGGGCAGGGGTACCTACAATGAGCAGTTCTTC. Translating it yields CASSLAGRGTYNEQFF.

This sequence joins TRBV5-1 and TRBJ2-3, with a weak D call TRBD1 (5 bases). Germline CDR1 reads SGHRS; CDR2 reads YFSETQ. CDR3 length: 13 residues. V gave up 1 base and J gave up 6 bases, with 9 bases separating them. CDR3 sequence: CASSLPGIDTQYF. Written as DNA, the CDR3 is TGCGCCAGCAGCTTGCCAGGGATTGATACGCAGTATTTT.

The V gene is TRBV5-1, the J gene TRBJ2-2; TRBD1 matches at 11 bases. The ends lost 3 bases at V and 9 bases at J; junction bases unmatched: 10. Germline V gene sequence: CDR1 SGHRS, CDR2 YFSETQ. This CDR3 has 16 amino acids. CDR3 residues: CASSSGTGGGDRELFF. In DNA form, the CDR3 reads TGCGCCAGCAGCTCCGGGACAGGGGGGGGAGACCGGGAGCTGTTTTTT.

This chain links TRBV5-1 with TRBJ2-1; 7 bases agree with TRBD1. Germline-derived CDR1 and CDR2 are SGHRS and YFSETQ. This CDR3 contains 14 residues. The V gene end was trimmed by 4 bases and the J gene end by 6 bases; junction bases not matched to a gene: 7. The CDR3 coding sequence is TGCGCCAGCAGCGCTTCGGCAGGGGGCAATGAGCAGTTCTTC. It is translated as CASSASAGGNEQFF. Together with reference TRBV5-1 and TRBJ2-1, the CDR3 gives the full variable domain: KAGVTQTPRYLIKTRGQQVTLSCSPISGHRSVSWYQQTPGQGLQFLFEYFSETQRNKGNFPGRFSGRQFSNSRSEMNVSTLELGDSALYLCASSASAGGNEQFFGPGTRLTVL.

This clone was found a few times. The chain carries TRBV7-9 and TRBJ1-5; 7 nucleotides match TRBD1. V gave up 7 bases and J gave up 1 base; unmatched junction bases: 4. The CDR3 extends over 14 amino acids. CDR1 is SEHNR, CDR2 FQNEAQ, per germline (reference sequence). The CDR3 region has the DNA TGTGCCAGCAACCAACAGGGGAGCAATCAGCCCCAGCATTTT. Its protein is CASNQQGSNQPQHF.

The chain combines TRBV27 with TRBJ2-2, with TRBD2 as a possible D gene (7 bases). CDR3 size: 16 residues. The germline CDR1 and CDR2 sequences are MNHEY and SMNVEV (reference sequence). V was clipped by 6 bases and J by 6 bases, with 20 bases between them. The CDR3 spells CASRRGIAGEAGELFF. The DNA for the CDR3 is TGTGCCAGCAGGCGGGGGATCGCAGGGGAGGCCGGGGAGCTGTTTTTT.

In its sample, this clone was seen a few times. V usage is TRBV11-2 and J usage is TRBJ2-5, with 11 bases lining up with TRBD1. The CDR3 has 16 amino acids. J gave up 2 bases and V 4 bases, and 6 bases lay outside the gene matches. CDR1 is SGHAT, CDR2 FQNNGV, per germline. The CDR3 spells CASSSVGQGDQETQYF. The CDR3 region has the DNA TGTGCCAGCAGCTCCGTGGGACAGGGGGATCAAGAGACCCAGTACTTC.

The V and J genes are TRBV9 and TRBJ1-1, with a possible D match to TRBD1 (5 bases). Between the trimmed V and J ends, which lost 2 bases and 1 base, there was a span of 9 bases. Germline V gene lookup returns CDR1 SGDLS and CDR2 YYNGEE. The CDR3 loop spans 14 amino acids. The CDR3 bases are TGTGCCAGCAGCGTTGTGGACACGAACACTGAAGCTTTCTTT. Amino acids: CASSVVDTNTEAFF.

This chain joins TRBV5-4 and TRBJ2-7; D could derive from TRBD1 or TRBD2 (7 bases each). The V gene lost 2 bases and the J gene lost 1 base, with 13 bases spanning the gap. In germline, CDR1 is SGHNT, CDR2 YYREEE (reference sequence). The CDR3 runs 15 residues. The CDR3: CASSLGQGGSYEQYF. CDR3 in DNA: TGTGCCAGCAGCTTAGGGCAGGGGGGGTCCTACGAGCAGTACTTC.

CDR3 nucleotides: TGTGCCAGCAGCTCCGGGCGAAGACAGGACGTAAACAATGAGCAGTTCTTC. It translates to CASSSGRRQDVNNEQFF. The chain carries TRBV5-4 and TRBJ2-1; tentatively, D is TRBD1 (6 bases). Germline V gene lookup returns CDR1 SGHNT and CDR2 YYREEE (reference sequence). The germline V and J ends were trimmed by 3 bases and 5 bases, with 21 bases remaining between them. The CDR3 is 17 residues long.